Listed here are 31 T cell receptor beta chains from one sample, sequenced in a study of beta chain features in type 1 diabetes. Study-wide results and caveats: Type 1 diabetes patients had TCRB CDR3s that were shorter (moderately but significantly so) in all four CD4+ subsets.

The antigens these receptors bind are not known. Every bit of the isolated RNA underwent reverse transcription, so sequencing read expressed TCRB transcripts. Produced via immunoSEQ multiplex PCR; TCRdb's table is partial and in-frame only. The sample shows roughly 730,000 clones, roughly 13% of them seen only once. What was sequenced was naive CD4+ T cells from blood. These receptors all stem from a man in his late teens or twenties with type 1 diabetes.

The V call is TRBV5-1, the J call TRBJ1-2, with 8 bases that match TRBD1. This CDR3 has 13 amino acids. J lost 6 bases, V lost 1 base, and 2 bases had no gene match. Per germline, CDR1 SGHRS and CDR2 YFSETQ. The CDR3 region is CASSLLGQDGYTF. The CDR3 region has the DNA TGCGCCAGCAGCTTGTTGGGACAGGATGGCTACACCTTC.

In its sample, this clone was seen a few times. The chain is built from TRBV2 and TRBJ2-1, with 12 bases aligning to TRBD2. The CDR3 is 15 amino acids. CDR1 SNHLY and CDR2 FYNNEI come from the germline V gene. The V gene end was trimmed by 10 bases and the J gene end by 3 bases; junction bases not matched to a gene: 7. CDR3 sequence reads: CATSLAGGFYNEQFF. The CDR3 coding sequence is TGTGCCACCTCACTAGCGGGGGGTTTCTACAATGAGCAGTTCTTC.

The chain links TRBV6-5 to TRBJ1-6; 8 nucleotides match TRBD1. J gave up 10 bases and V 2 bases, and 7 bases lay outside the gene matches. The CDR3 extends over 15 amino acids. From germline, CDR1 is MNHEY and CDR2 SVGAGI. The CDR3 DNA reads as TGTGCCAGCAGTTACACGGACAGGGTTCGATCACCCCTCCACTTT. Encoded protein: CASSYTDRVRSPLHF.

The chain combines TRBV10-3 with TRBJ2-3; D ambiguous. Per the germline V gene, CDR1 is ENHRY and CDR2 is SYGVKD. The CDR3 runs to 13 residues. V was clipped by 4 bases and J by 0 bases, with 5 bases between them. CDR3 sequence (DNA): TGTGCCATCAGTGCCTCTAGCACAGATACGCAGTATTTT. This sequence encodes CAISASSTDTQYF.

This clone was observed a handful of times. V usage is TRBV30 and J usage is TRBJ1-5; D perhaps matches TRBD1 (6 bases). Germline V CDR1 and CDR2: GTSNPN, SVGIG (reference sequence). This CDR3 comprises 14 residues. Deletions cut 1 base from V and 0 bases from J, with 7 bases between. The CDR3: CAWSAGDSNQPQHF. The CDR3 nucleotides are TGTGCCTGGAGTGCAGGGGATAGCAATCAGCCCCAGCATTTT.

The chain couples TRBV18 to TRBJ1-3; D is unclear. The CDR3 totals 15 residues. With 0 bases removed from V and 0 bases from J, the gap between germline ends came to 6 bases. The germline V gene encodes CDR1 KGHSH and CDR2 LQKENI. CDR3 nucleotides: TGTGCCAGCTCACCACCGGGGTACTCTGGAAACACCATATATTTT. This sequence encodes CASSPPGYSGNTIYF. Full variable domain (remainder filled in from reference TRBV18 and TRBJ1-3): NAGVMQNPRHLVRRRGQEARLRCSPMKGHSHVYWYRQLPEEGLKFMVYLQKENIIDESGMPKERFSAEFPKEGPSILRIQQVVRGDSAAYFCASSPPGYSGNTIYFGEGSWLTVV.

The CDR3 is CASSSRTGNYGYTF. CDR3 DNA: TGTGCCAGCAGCTCACGGACAGGGAACTATGGCTACACCTTC. The rearrangement links TRBV7-2 to TRBJ1-2, with TRBD1 matching 8 bases. The CDR3 consists of 14 residues. Trimming at V came to 4 bases and at J to 2 bases, leaving 3 bases not matched to a gene. The germline CDR1 and CDR2 sequences are SGHTA and FQGNSA.

The V call is TRBV2, the J call TRBJ1-2, with a weak D call TRBD1 (6 bases). The CDR3 has 12 residues. The germline V gene has CDR1 SNHLY and CDR2 FYNNEI. The V end lost 6 bases, the J end lost 6 bases, and 11 bases lay between the germline ends. CDR3 bases: TGTGCCAGCAGCAAGGGGGATCATGGCTACACCTTC. It yields the protein CASSKGDHGYTF.

This clone was counted a few times. The chain is built from TRBV5-1 and TRBJ2-6; 11 bases match TRBD1. The CDR3 is 18 residues long. Germline values: CDR1 SGHRS, CDR2 YFSETQ. The ends lost 4 bases at V and 0 bases at J; junction bases unmatched: 6. The CDR3 loop reads CASSPGQGAFSGANVLTF. In DNA form, the CDR3 reads TGCGCCAGCAGCCCCGGACAGGGGGCATTCTCTGGGGCCAACGTCCTGACTTTC.

V and J are TRBV30 and TRBJ1-1; the D gene is possibly TRBD1 (5 bases). The CDR3 is made up of 14 amino acids. Trimming removed 0 bases at V and 1 base at J, with 9 bases between. The germline V gene encodes CDR1 GTSNPN and CDR2 SVGIG (reference sequence). Here the CDR3 reads CAWSVQDANTEAFF. CDR3 bases: TGTGCCTGGAGTGTACAGGATGCGAACACTGAAGCTTTCTTT.

The chain is built from TRBV23-1 and TRBJ1-3; D is unclear. TRBV23-1 is identified as an open reading frame with a role that is uncertain. Trimming pared 7 bases from V and 9 bases from J, leaving 16 bases between. The CDR3 has 13 amino acids. This CDR3 is CASISRLRGTIYF. The CDR3 nucleotides read TGCGCCAGCATCTCCAGGTTAAGAGGCACCATATATTTT.

This chain uses TRBV30 with TRBJ1-5; no clear D gene. CDR3 size: 13 residues. V lost 2 bases and J lost 5, with 10 bases in between. From germline, CDR1 is GTSNPN and CDR2 SVGIG (reference sequence). Written as DNA, the CDR3 is TGTGCCTGGAGTATGCTCCGCGATCAGCCCCAGCATTTT. It specifies CAWSMLRDQPQHF.

V is TRBV27 and J is TRBJ1-6; D possibly corresponds to TRBD1 (5 bases). The CDR3 contains 14 residues. The germline gives CDR1 MNHEY, CDR2 SMNVEV (reference sequence). Trimming stripped 3 bases from V and 7 bases from J, with 10 bases between. The CDR3 is CASSLWAGNSPLHF. DNA of the CDR3: TGTGCCAGCAGTTTGTGGGCAGGGAATTCACCCCTCCACTTT.

In its sample, this clone was seen a few times. The CDR3 DNA follows: TGTGCCAGCAGCCAGGCAGGGGTCGATGCTTACTATGGCTACACCTTC. Translated: CASSQAGVDAYYGYTF. This sequence joins TRBV4-2 and TRBJ1-2; possibly TRBD1 for D (6 bases). The V gene lost 3 bases and the J gene lost 3 bases, with 17 bases spanning the gap. This CDR3 is built from 16 residues. Germline CDR1 LGHNA, CDR2 YNFKEQ.

This clone came up a few times. The CDR3 sequence: CASSLAATDTQYF. CDR3 nucleotides: TGTGCCAGCTCGCTCGCGGCCACAGATACGCAGTATTTT. The chain carries TRBV18 and TRBJ2-3; no definite D call. This CDR3 region has 13 residues. The germline CDR1 and CDR2 sequences are KGHSH and LQKENI. The V and J ends lost 6 bases and 2 bases respectively, with 9 bases between them. Using reference TRBV18 and TRBJ2-3 for the parts outside the CDR3, the full variable domain is NAGVMQNPRHLVRRRGQEARLRCSPMKGHSHVYWYRQLPEEGLKFMVYLQKENIIDESGMPKERFSAEFPKEGPSILRIQQVVRGDSAAYFCASSLAATDTQYFGPGTRLTVL.

This clone was observed a few times. The chain joins TRBV7-8 to TRBJ1-2; possibly TRBD1 for D (5 bases). The CDR3 length is 16 residues. Germline assignment: CDR1 SGHVS and CDR2 FQNEAQ. The ends were cut back, 2 bases at V and 1 base at J, with 14 bases in the middle. The CDR3 DNA follows: TGTGCCAGCAGCTTATTCCTAGGCAGGGATAACTATGGCTACACCTTC. Its translation: CASSLFLGRDNYGYTF.

The chain uses TRBV4-1 and TRBJ2-1; 12 nucleotides align to TRBD2. This CDR3 comprises 19 residues. Trimming took 1 base from V and 8 from J; bases not matched to a gene: 15. Germline V gene sequence: CDR1 MGHRA, CDR2 YSYEKL. The CDR3 is CASSQAVLAGGPVGYEQFF. CDR3 sequence (DNA): TGCGCCAGCAGCCAAGCGGTACTAGCGGGGGGCCCAGTAGGCTATGAGCAGTTCTTC.

This clone was found a few times. The rearrangement links TRBV27 to TRBJ1-2; D is undetermined. The CDR3 totals 13 residues. V was trimmed by 6 bases and J by 5 bases, leaving 13 bases between them. Germline V CDR1 and CDR2: MNHEY, SMNVEV (reference sequence). CDR3 in DNA: TGTGCCAGCAGGATAACGGTGGGGTATGGCTACACCTTC. This codes for CASRITVGYGYTF.

This clone has a handful of counts. The chain is built from TRBV25-1 and TRBJ1-2; 12 positions agree with TRBD1. Germline assignment: CDR1 MGHDK and CDR2 SYGVNS. CDR3 length equals 17 residues. Germline trimming cut 2 bases from V and 5 bases from J; bases unmatched to any gene: 9. The CDR3: CASSEATGTGGRYGYTF. Here the CDR3 DNA reads TGTGCCAGCAGTGAAGCTACTGGGACAGGGGGCCGGTATGGCTACACCTTC.

V is TRBV7-2 and J is TRBJ1-2; perhaps TRBD1 as D (5 bases). Per germline, CDR1 SGHTA and CDR2 FQGNSA. Trimming removed 6 bases from V and 4 bases from J, with 12 bases in between. The CDR3 totals 13 residues. CDR3 protein: CASRPDSLYGYTF. The CDR3 nucleotides are TGTGCCAGCAGACCTGACAGCCTCTATGGCTACACCTTC.

V gene TRBV18 combines with J gene TRBJ2-2, with D uncertain. The germline V gene has CDR1 KGHSH and CDR2 LQKENI. V was clipped by 7 bases and J by 5 bases, with 8 bases between them. This CDR3 comprises 12 residues. This CDR3 reads CASFPQTGELFF. Here the CDR3 DNA reads TGTGCCAGCTTTCCACAAACCGGGGAGCTGTTTTTT.

To note about this clone: Different DNA sequences within this sample yield the same CDR3. The chain links TRBV4-1 to TRBJ2-7; no clear D. V shed 1 base and J shed 1 base, with 8 bases lying between them. This CDR3 comprises 14 residues. Germline V gives CDR1 MGHRA, CDR2 YSYEKL. DNA of the CDR3: TGCGCCAGCAGCCAAGGAAGAGGTTCCTACGAGCAGTACTTC. Protein product: CASSQGRGSYEQYF.

This clone was seen more than once but under ten times. The chain uses TRBV25-1 and TRBJ1-2, with TRBD1 as a possible D gene (6 bases). Germline loops: CDR1 MGHDK, CDR2 SYGVNS. CDR3 length: 13 residues. Deletions cut 3 bases from V and 6 bases from J, with 11 bases between. The CDR3 sequence: CASSDAGVNGYTF. CDR3 in DNA: TGTGCCAGCAGTGATGCAGGGGTGAATGGCTACACCTTC.

The chain joins TRBV7-8 to TRBJ2-7; no clear D. CDR1 and CDR2 (germline): SGHVS, FQNEAQ. V dropped 5 bases and J dropped 3 bases, with 11 bases sitting between them. The CDR3 consists of 13 residues. The CDR3 here is CASSRNNLYEQYF. CDR3 DNA: TGTGCCAGCAGCCGAAACAATCTCTACGAGCAGTACTTC.

The rearrangement joins TRBV6-5 to TRBJ2-7; no firm D call. The germline V gene has CDR1 MNHEY and CDR2 SVGAGI. With 2 bases removed from V and 6 bases from J, the gap between germline ends came to 8 bases. The CDR3 contains 12 residues. In DNA form, the CDR3 reads TGTGCCAGCAGTTACAATACGGTCGAGCAGTACTTC. Translated, it gives CASSYNTVEQYF.

This clone was seen a few times. This chain uses TRBV5-1 with TRBJ2-7; D is ambiguous. Deletions cut 3 bases from V and 3 bases from J, with 7 bases between. Germline CDR1 and CDR2: SGHRS and YFSETQ. CDR3 size: 12 residues. The CDR3 DNA reads as TGCGCCAGCAGCTACGTAGACTACGAGCAGTACTTC. Translating it yields CASSYVDYEQYF.

V gene TRBV6-5 combines with J gene TRBJ2-7, with a tentative D call TRBD2 (5 bases). Per germline, CDR1 MNHEY and CDR2 SVGAGI. The CDR3 has 14 residues. Between the trimmed V and J ends, which lost 2 bases and 7 bases, there was a span of 15 bases. This chain's CDR3 is CASSYGRQTGEQYF. The CDR3 DNA is TGTGCCAGCAGTTACGGTCGCCAAACGGGGGAGCAGTACTTC.

This clone showed up just a few times. The chain joins TRBV6-6 to TRBJ1-2; maybe TRBD1 (6 bases). V was shortened by 3 bases and J by 8 bases, with 19 bases between the two germline ends. CDR1 is MNHNY and CDR2 is SVGAGI in the germline V gene (reference sequence). The CDR3 length is 15 residues. The CDR3 protein is CASSYTKDSVRGYTF. The CDR3 DNA reads TGTGCCAGCAGTTATACAAAGGACAGCGTGAGGGGCTACACCTTC.

This chain uses TRBV4-2 with TRBJ2-1; 7 bases fit TRBD2. Looked up from germline, CDR1 is LGHNA and CDR2 is YNFKEQ. V shed 1 base and J 7 bases; nucleotides not matched to a gene: 7. The CDR3 covers 15 residues. CDR3 in amino acids: CASSQGSSGDNEQFF. The CDR3 DNA reads TGTGCCAGCAGCCAAGGTTCCAGCGGGGATAATGAGCAGTTCTTC.

There are a few counts of this clone. V usage is TRBV7-2 and J usage is TRBJ2-5, with 12 bases aligning to TRBD2. There are 16 residues in the CDR3. The junction had 8 bases not matched to a gene; V was cut back by 5 bases and J by 4 bases. CDR1 is SGHTA and CDR2 is FQGNSA in the germline V gene. In DNA, the CDR3 is TGTGCCAGCAGCCCAAAAAGACTAGCGGGGGCAGAGACCCAGTACTTC. This encodes CASSPKRLAGAETQYF.

The sample holds a few counts of this clone. The chain employs TRBV18 and TRBJ2-7; weak D call: TRBD1 (6 bases). CDR3 length equals 14 residues. Germline loops: CDR1 KGHSH, CDR2 LQKENI. The V end lost 4 bases, the J end lost 3 bases, and 13 bases lay between the germline ends. CDR3 region: CASSLHREVYEQYF. As DNA, the CDR3 is TGTGCCAGCTCACTGCACAGGGAAGTCTACGAGCAGTACTTC.